Below, 17 T cell receptor beta chains from the same sample are listed, as sequenced in a study of T cells after yellow fever vaccination. MiXCR was run by TCRdb on the 5' RACE reads, yielding one entry per CDR3 protein. Among hundreds of thousands of distinct CDR3 sequences listed, roughly 12% were seen once. The sequences come from PBMCs, collected on the day of the first yellow fever vaccination. The origin of the receptors is a man younger than 35 who received the YFV17D yellow fever vaccine.

This clonotype was found a few times. The chain recombines TRBV6-5 with TRBJ1-1; D perhaps matches TRBD1 (6 bases). Germline V CDR1 and CDR2: MNHEY, SVGAGI. CDR3 size: 14 residues. V was trimmed by 1 base and J by 6 bases, leaving 12 bases between them. Here the CDR3 reads CASSYWGGSAEAFF. The DNA for the CDR3 is TGTGCCAGCAGTTACTGGGGGGGCAGCGCTGAAGCTTTCTTT.

This clonotype was observed a few times. The chain combines TRBV7-2 with TRBJ2-7; 10 nucleotides agree with TRBD1. The J segment lost 4 bases and the V segment lost 5 bases, leaving 8 bases of the junction unmatched. The CDR3 contains 15 residues. Germline CDR1 reads SGHTA; CDR2 reads FQGNSA. The chain's CDR3 is CASSGTRDRGYEQYF. CDR3 nucleotides: TGTGCCAGCAGCGGCACTAGGGACAGGGGTTACGAGCAGTACTTC.

This clonotype was seen a handful of times. The rearrangement joins TRBV9 to TRBJ2-7, with TRBD1 matching 10 bases. With 3 bases clipped from V and 3 bases from J, the junction kept 3 bases outside the gene matches. The CDR3 totals 14 residues. CDR1 is SGDLS, CDR2 YYNGEE, per germline. CDR3 residues: CASSDRDRGYEQYF. DNA of the CDR3: TGTGCCAGCAGCGACCGGGACAGGGGCTACGAGCAGTACTTC.

This clonotype was seen a few times. V and J are TRBV20-1 and TRBJ2-3, with 13 nucleotides matching TRBD2. In germline, CDR1 is DFQATT, CDR2 SNEGSKA (reference sequence). V shed 2 bases and J 6 bases; nucleotides not matched to a gene: 20. There are 20 residues in the CDR3. The CDR3 is CSARYPPGLAGNTQGDTQYF. The CDR3 DNA follows: TGCAGTGCTAGATACCCTCCGGGACTAGCGGGGAATACTCAGGGGGATACGCAGTATTTT.

The chain uses TRBV4-1 and TRBJ1-4; 9 positions agree with TRBD1. The J segment lost 7 bases and the V segment lost 0 bases, leaving 3 bases of the junction unmatched. Germline V gene lookup returns CDR1 MGHRA and CDR2 YSYEKL. This CDR3 comprises 15 residues. CDR3 residues: CASSQDRDRAEKLFF. The CDR3 DNA reads TGCGCCAGCAGCCAAGATAGGGACAGGGCTGAAAAACTGTTTTTT.

This clonotype was counted at least ten times. The rearrangement links TRBV20-1 to TRBJ2-1; D is undetermined. Germline V CDR1 and CDR2: DFQATT, SNEGSKA (reference sequence). V was clipped by 0 bases and J by 1 base, with 10 bases between them. This CDR3 is 15 amino acids long. The CDR3 region is CSAREDRLSYNEQFF. CDR3 in DNA: TGCAGTGCTAGAGAGGACCGGCTTTCCTACAATGAGCAGTTCTTC.

The rearrangement joins TRBV29-1 to TRBJ1-5; TRBD1 is a possible D gene (5 bases). The V end was cut by 6 bases, the J end by 1 base, with 13 bases between. Per the germline V gene, CDR1 is SQVTM and CDR2 is ANQGSEA. This CDR3 comprises 14 residues. The CDR3 here is CSVRGSGSNQPQHF. DNA for the CDR3: TGCAGCGTCCGGGGGTCGGGGAGCAATCAGCCCCAGCATTTT.

V is TRBV20-1 and J is TRBJ1-5; TRBD1 matches at 9 bases. Per germline, CDR1 DFQATT and CDR2 SNEGSKA (reference sequence). V was pared by 5 bases and J by 0 bases, with 8 bases of the junction left unmatched. The CDR3 runs to 16 residues. The CDR3 region has the DNA TGCAGTGCTTTTACAGGGGGCGGATATAGCAATCAGCCCCAGCATTTT. This translates into CSAFTGGGYSNQPQHF.

The rearrangement links TRBV28 to TRBJ1-1; D not certain. Germline V gene lookup returns CDR1 MDHEN and CDR2 SYDVKM. Trimming shortened V by 2 bases and J by 4 bases, and 14 bases separated the two germline ends. The CDR3 loop spans 15 amino acids. DNA of the CDR3: TGTGCCAGCAGTTTAGGAGGCTTACCTGGCACTGAAGCTTTCTTT. This translates into CASSLGGLPGTEAFF.

This clonotype has only a few counts. The rearrangement joins TRBV9 to TRBJ1-6; tentatively, D is TRBD1 (5 bases). V was cut by 2 bases and J by 7 bases, with 10 bases left in between. The V gene's germline CDR1 is SGDLS and CDR2 YYNGEE. The CDR3 sequence is 14 residues long. The CDR3 DNA reads as TGTGCCAGCAGCGTTGGGACGGCCAATTCACCCCTCCACTTT. Its translation: CASSVGTANSPLHF.

This clonotype has only a few counts. The gene calls are TRBV7-8 and TRBJ1-2, with 7 nucleotides matching TRBD1. J was trimmed by 6 bases and V by 0 bases; bases with no gene match: 7. This CDR3 comprises 15 residues. Germline CDR1 reads SGHVS; CDR2 reads FQNEAQ. The CDR3 nucleotides read TGTGCCAGCAGCTTAGCGTTAACAGGGGAGAATGGCTACACCTTC. Protein sequence: CASSLALTGENGYTF.

The CDR3 is CARAGHNYNEQFF. The DNA of the CDR3 is TGTGCCAGGGCAGGGCACAACTACAATGAGCAGTTCTTC. The chain has TRBV2 and TRBJ2-1; D possibly corresponds to TRBD1 (5 bases). The germline V gene encodes CDR1 SNHLY and CDR2 FYNNEI. The V end was cut by 9 bases, the J end by 3 bases, with 12 bases between. This CDR3 region has 13 residues.

This clonotype was seen a few times. The chain couples TRBV7-9 to TRBJ1-2; TRBD1 matches at 8 bases. Per the germline V gene, CDR1 is SEHNR and CDR2 is FQNEAQ (reference sequence). This CDR3 spans 15 amino acids. V shed 5 bases and J 5 bases; nucleotides not matched to a gene: 10. The CDR3 nucleotides read TGTGCCAGCAGCCCCGCCGGGACAGGCCCGTATGGCTACACCTTC. It is translated as CASSPAGTGPYGYTF.

In its sample, this clonotype was seen a few times. The chain employs TRBV20-1 and TRBJ2-3, with 13 bases aligning to TRBD2. V shed 5 bases, J shed 6 bases, and the junction held 11 bases outside the gene matches. This CDR3 is 16 amino acids long. The germline CDR1 and CDR2 sequences are DFQATT and SNEGSKA (reference sequence). The CDR3, as DNA: TGCAGTGCTGTGGGACTAGCGGGGATCGGACGCGATACGCAGTATTTT. Its protein is CSAVGLAGIGRDTQYF.

With respect to this clonotype: This may be a read error, as it is one base from a much larger clone. V is TRBV5-1 and J is TRBJ2-1; TRBD2 matches 9 bases. The CDR3 is made up of 16 amino acids. Germline CDR1 and CDR2: SGHRS and YFSETQ. With 3 bases clipped from V and 4 bases from J, the junction kept 8 bases outside the gene matches. CDR3 sequence: CASSSSASGAYNEQFF. CDR3 DNA: TGCGCCAGCAGCTCCTCGGCTAGCGGGGCGTACAATGAGCAGTTCTTC.

This clonotype was counted only a few times. The chain recombines TRBV20-1 with TRBJ2-1; maybe TRBD2 (6 bases). This CDR3 spans 14 amino acids. Germline CDR1 is DFQATT and CDR2 is SNEGSKA (reference sequence). V lost 2 bases to trimming and J lost 7 bases, with 15 bases between them. The CDR3 nucleotides are TGCAGTGCTAGACGAACCACTAGCATGAATGAGCAGTTCTTC. This sequence encodes CSARRTTSMNEQFF.

The V call is TRBV6-1, the J call TRBJ1-1, with D hard to call. CDR1 is MNHNS and CDR2 is SASEGT in the germline V gene. The CDR3 extends over 16 amino acids. V lost 6 bases and J lost 1, with 18 bases in between. In DNA, the CDR3 is TGTGCCAGCAGCTCCCTTCCCCGCAGGCAGAACACTGAAGCTTTCTTT. This gives the protein CASSSLPRRQNTEAFF.